Below are 16 T cell receptor beta chains sequenced from a single sample in a study of T cell responses to AZD1222 COVID-19 vaccine. TCRdb keeps only in-frame clones here, not all; method: immunoSEQ multiplex PCR. The data contain around 80,000 clones, approximately 85% of them singletons. The sample here was peripheral blood, taken 28 days after the second AZD1222 dose. These receptors were obtained from an adult who received the AZD1222 COVID-19 vaccine.

V is TRBV7-9 and J is TRBJ2-6; 9 positions agree with TRBD1. Germline CDR1 SEHNR, CDR2 FQNEAQ (reference sequence). The trim removed 5 bases at V and 1 base at J, leaving 9 bases unmatched. CDR3 length: 18 amino acids. The CDR3 nucleotides read TGTGCCAGCAGCCCCGACAGGGGGACCCTATCTGGGGCCAACGTCCTGACTTTC. This gives the protein CASSPDRGTLSGANVLTF.

The V gene is TRBV5-1, the J gene TRBJ1-4; D perhaps matches TRBD1 (6 bases). Germline V gene lookup returns CDR1 SGHRS and CDR2 YFSETQ. The CDR3 extends over 16 amino acids. Trimming shortened V by 0 bases and J by 0 bases, and 9 bases separated the two germline ends. The CDR3 DNA reads TGCGCCAGCAGCTTGGCAGGGGCCACAACTAATGAAAAACTGTTTTTT. Its protein product is CASSLAGATTNEKLFF. Using reference TRBV5-1 and TRBJ1-4 for the parts outside the CDR3, the full variable domain is KAGVTQTPRYLIKTRGQQVTLSCSPISGHRSVSWYQQTPGQGLQFLFEYFSETQRNKGNFPGRFSGRQFSNSRSEMNVSTLELGDSALYLCASSLAGATTNEKLFFGSGTQLSVL.

This chain uses TRBV6-5 with TRBJ1-2; D is undetermined. Germline CDR1 and CDR2: MNHEY and SVGAGI. Between the trimmed V and J ends, which lost 5 bases and 0 bases, there was a span of 13 bases. The CDR3 covers 15 residues. DNA of the CDR3: TGTGCCAGCAGTCCAATCGCGGCAACTAACTATGGCTACACCTTC. It specifies CASSPIAATNYGYTF.

This chain links TRBV19 with TRBJ2-1, with 7 nucleotides matching TRBD1. CDR3 length: 16 amino acids. Germline V gives CDR1 LNHDA, CDR2 SQIVND (reference sequence). V dropped 7 bases and J dropped 2; count of bases not matched to a gene: 11. CDR3: CASTVTGALAYNEQFF. CDR3 DNA: TGTGCCAGTACCGTAACAGGGGCCCTGGCCTACAATGAGCAGTTCTTC.

CDR3 nucleotide sequence: TGTGCCAGTCTCCCGGGACAGACTAATGAAAAACTGTTTTTT. Its protein is CASLPGQTNEKLFF. The chain carries TRBV2 and TRBJ1-4; 7 positions agree with TRBD1. Per germline, CDR1 SNHLY and CDR2 FYNNEI. The ends lost 9 bases at V and 2 bases at J; junction bases unmatched: 6. CDR3 length: 14 amino acids.

The gene calls are TRBV10-1 and TRBJ2-7; D possibly corresponds to TRBD2 (5 bases). The CDR3 covers 14 residues. V was shortened by 0 bases and J by 6 bases, with 12 bases between the two germline ends. Germline CDR1 is WNHNN and CDR2 is SYGVQD (reference sequence). The CDR3: CASSESGSLREQYF. The CDR3 DNA sequence: TGCGCCAGCAGTGAGTCAGGGAGCCTTCGCGAGCAGTACTTC.

The chain recombines TRBV19 with TRBJ2-6; TRBD1 matches 9 bases. The CDR3 sequence is 19 residues long. J was trimmed by 0 bases and V by 2 bases; bases with no gene match: 8. Germline V gives CDR1 LNHDA, CDR2 SQIVND (reference sequence). CDR3 sequence reads: CASSIRGQGTYSGANVLTF. Written as DNA, the CDR3 is TGTGCCAGTAGTATAAGGGGACAGGGCACTTACTCTGGGGCCAACGTCCTGACTTTC. Combining the CDR3 with reference TRBV19 and TRBJ2-6 gives the whole variable domain DGGITQSPKYLFRKEGQNVTLSCEQNLNHDAMYWYRQDPGQGLRLIYYSQIVNDFQKGDIAEGYSVSREKKESFPLTVTSAQKNPTAFYLCASSIRGQGTYSGANVLTFGAGSRLTVL.

The chain couples TRBV4-1 to TRBJ1-1, with D uncertain. Trimming removed 4 bases at V and 1 base at J, with 10 bases between. Germline CDR1 and CDR2: MGHRA and YSYEKL. CDR3 length: 14 amino acids. Here the CDR3 DNA reads TGCGCCAGCAGCCTCCAAGCGCCGAACACTGAAGCTTTCTTT. Its translation is CASSLQAPNTEAFF.

V gene TRBV19 combines with J gene TRBJ2-3; 11 bases map to TRBD2. This CDR3 spans 17 amino acids. Per germline, CDR1 LNHDA and CDR2 SQIVND (reference sequence). V was clipped by 3 bases and J by 0 bases; unmatched bases: 5. CDR3 residues: CASSIPGTSGSTDTQYF. The CDR3, as DNA: TGTGCCAGTAGTATCCCCGGGACTAGCGGCAGCACAGATACGCAGTATTTT.

The chain employs TRBV19 and TRBJ2-1; TRBD1 matches 10 bases. Per germline, CDR1 LNHDA and CDR2 SQIVND (reference sequence). Losses at the gene ends were 2 bases for V and 6 bases for J; bases not matched to a gene: 4. The CDR3 has 15 amino acids. This chain's CDR3 is CASSILRQGANEQFF. Here the CDR3 DNA reads TGTGCCAGTAGTATATTACGACAGGGGGCCAATGAGCAGTTCTTC.

This chain links TRBV18 with TRBJ2-2; D is uncertain. Germline assignment: CDR1 KGHSH and CDR2 LQKENI. CDR3 length: 14 residues. Trimming shortened V by 3 bases and J by 4 bases, and 9 bases separated the two germline ends. The CDR3 coding sequence is TGTGCCAGCTCACCCACCGAGGTCACCGGGGAGCTGTTTTTT. Amino acids: CASSPTEVTGELFF.

The rearrangement uses TRBV5-4 and TRBJ2-5, with 8 nucleotides matching TRBD2. The CDR3 extends over 15 amino acids. CDR1 and CDR2 (germline): SGHNT, YYREEE (reference sequence). Germline trimming cut 4 bases from V and 1 base from J; bases unmatched to any gene: 6. CDR3 residues: CASSVAGTSQETQYF. DNA of the CDR3: TGTGCCAGCAGCGTAGCCGGGACTAGCCAAGAGACCCAGTACTTC.

The V gene is TRBV5-1, the J gene TRBJ2-1, with D possibly being TRBD2 (6 bases). V lost 0 bases, J lost 9 bases, and 10 bases lay in between. This CDR3 has 13 residues. Germline V gives CDR1 SGHRS, CDR2 YFSETQ. The chain's CDR3 is CASSLDGTGEQFF. CDR3 nucleotides: TGCGCCAGCAGCTTGGACGGGACTGGTGAGCAGTTCTTC. Using reference TRBV5-1 and TRBJ2-1 for the parts outside the CDR3, the full variable domain is KAGVTQTPRYLIKTRGQQVTLSCSPISGHRSVSWYQQTPGQGLQFLFEYFSETQRNKGNFPGRFSGRQFSNSRSEMNVSTLELGDSALYLCASSLDGTGEQFFGPGTRLTVL.

The chain links TRBV4-2 to TRBJ2-2; the D gene is possibly TRBD1 (6 bases). V lost 4 bases, J lost 5 bases, and 17 bases lay in between. The CDR3 has 16 amino acids. The V gene's germline CDR1 is LGHNA and CDR2 YNFKEQ. The CDR3: CASSRSSGTNTGELFF. The CDR3 coding sequence is TGTGCCAGCAGCCGCTCGTCCGGGACAAATACCGGGGAGCTGTTTTTT.

The chain has TRBV6-1 and TRBJ2-6; D gene unclear. The CDR3 is made up of 17 amino acids. Germline lookup yields CDR1 MNHNS and CDR2 SASEGT. Trimming left V 1 base short and J 1 base short, with 11 bases between. The CDR3 loop reads CASSEEGRASGANVLTF. The CDR3 coding sequence is TGTGCCAGCAGTGAAGAGGGAAGGGCTTCTGGGGCCAACGTCCTGACTTTC.

The chain has TRBV5-4 and TRBJ2-5; 16 nucleotides align to TRBD2. Germline V gene sequence: CDR1 SGHNT, CDR2 YYREEE (reference sequence). CDR3 length: 16 amino acids. Germline trimming cut 5 bases from V and 2 bases from J; bases unmatched to any gene: 3. This CDR3 is CASRPGLAGGQETQYF. The CDR3 DNA follows: TGTGCCAGCAGGCCGGGACTAGCGGGGGGGCAAGAGACCCAGTACTTC.